A selection of T cell receptor beta chains follows, all from one sample in a study of T cells in tuberculosis. Using immunoSEQ multiplex PCR, the repertoire was profiled, and TCRdb retains in-frame clones only, with some absent. This table has fewer than 35,000 clones, around 95% appearing once. Sequenced input: PBMCs. The receptors derive from a donor aged 10-35 years with latent tuberculosis or without tuberculosis infection. Each CDR3 is given without its conserved first and last residue. Fields, in order: J gene, CDR3 length, V gene, CDR3 protein.

j_gene: TRBJ1-5
len: 11
v_gene: TRBV6-5
CDR3aa: ASMGVRWGAQH

j_gene: TRBJ2-2
len: 14
v_gene: TRBV9
CDR3aa: ASSGTSGRNTGELF

j_gene: TRBJ1-1
len: 12
v_gene: TRBV6-5
CDR3aa: ASSYGGANTEAF

j_gene: TRBJ2-5
len: 11
v_gene: TRBV7-3
CDR3aa: ASSLTGGETQY

j_gene: TRBJ1-2
len: 9
v_gene: TRBV2
CDR3aa: ASSDMQAVA

j_gene: TRBJ1-1
len: 14
v_gene: TRBV9
CDR3aa: ASSVEAGGMDTEAF

j_gene: TRBJ1-4
len: 14
v_gene: TRBV7-2
CDR3aa: ASSLGWGATNEKLF

j_gene: TRBJ2-7
len: 13
v_gene: TRBV14
CDR3aa: ASSQEWGDPLNQY

j_gene: TRBJ2-7
len: 17
v_gene: TRBV4-1
CDR3aa: ASSQVSSSGSVSGYEQY

j_gene: TRBJ2-3
len: 14
v_gene: TRBV7-3
CDR3aa: ASSLSGGGLTDTQY

j_gene: TRBJ2-5
len: 15
v_gene: TRBV25-1
CDR3aa: ASSGTSGRVKKETQY

j_gene: TRBJ1-5
len: 11
v_gene: TRBV7-2
CDR3aa: ASSTGQNQPQH

j_gene: TRBJ2-5
len: 12
v_gene: TRBV4-1
CDR3aa: ASSHPEGQETQY

j_gene: TRBJ2-7
len: 15
v_gene: TRBV5-6
CDR3aa: ASSDAGTGELVYEQY

j_gene: TRBJ2-1
len: 14
v_gene: TRBV4-1
CDR3aa: ASSQDSGRPYNEQF

j_gene: TRBJ2-7
len: 13
v_gene: TRBV19
CDR3aa: ASSVSSGASYEQY

j_gene: TRBJ2-3
len: 13
v_gene: TRBV2
CDR3aa: ASSPHGTGQGTQY

j_gene: TRBJ1-2
len: 10
v_gene: TRBV2
CDR3aa: ASSWGLGGYT

j_gene: TRBJ1-6
len: 14
v_gene: TRBV9
CDR3aa: ASTGQGAVGNSPLH

j_gene: TRBJ1-6
len: 11
v_gene: TRBV2
CDR3aa: ASTTEKNSPLH

j_gene: TRBJ2-5
len: 13
v_gene: TRBV2
CDR3aa: ASSEFEDSQETQY

j_gene: TRBJ1-4
len: 13
v_gene: TRBV7-8
CDR3aa: ASRIRTGGNEKLF

j_gene: TRBJ2-7
len: 13
v_gene: TRBV2
CDR3aa: ASSDFSLASYEQY

j_gene: TRBJ2-5
len: 13
v_gene: TRBV7-3
CDR3aa: ASSRGGLEEETQY

j_gene: TRBJ2-7
len: 12
v_gene: TRBV4-1
CDR3aa: ASSHPVTGREQY

j_gene: TRBJ2-7
len: 12
v_gene: TRBV5-1
CDR3aa: ASSLGGSIYEQY

j_gene: TRBJ1-2
len: 13
v_gene: TRBV11-2
CDR3aa: ASSLGKGPPDGYT

j_gene: TRBJ2-7
len: 12
v_gene: TRBV27
CDR3aa: ASSVGTGTWEQY

j_gene: TRBJ2-5
len: 15
v_gene: TRBV10-3
CDR3aa: AISAHGGRGNQETQY

j_gene: TRBJ2-3
len: 14
v_gene: TRBV9
CDR3aa: ASSVGRGRLVDTQY

j_gene: TRBJ2-6
len: 17
v_gene: TRBV7-6
CDR3aa: ATSIVPTGHRSGANVLT

j_gene: TRBJ1-2
len: 11
v_gene: TRBV29-1
CDR3aa: SVATGTGYGYT

j_gene: TRBJ1-2
len: 15
v_gene: TRBV9
CDR3aa: ASSVGYRGREDYGYT

j_gene: TRBJ2-5
len: 10
v_gene: TRBV5-1
CDR3aa: ASSRTQETQY

j_gene: TRBJ2-1
len: 7
v_gene: TRBV20-1
CDR3aa: SASPREF

j_gene: TRBJ2-3
len: 12
v_gene: TRBV25-1
CDR3aa: ASSPTGSTDTQY

j_gene: TRBJ2-3
len: 11
v_gene: TRBV7-8
CDR3aa: ASQAYTTDTQY

j_gene: TRBJ2-5
len: 14
v_gene: TRBV27
CDR3aa: ASSSLGGLDQETQY

j_gene: TRBJ2-7
len: 12
v_gene: TRBV5-1
CDR3aa: ASSPGQGAYEQY

j_gene: TRBJ1-2
len: 10
v_gene: TRBV7-9
CDR3aa: ASSPGDYGYT

j_gene: TRBJ2-1
len: 14
v_gene: TRBV27
CDR3aa: ASSYRTTSSYNEQF

j_gene: TRBJ2-2
len: 14
v_gene: TRBV4-1
CDR3aa: ASSRQRGGNTGELF

j_gene: TRBJ2-5
len: 12
v_gene: TRBV7-9
CDR3aa: ASSSGLDRETQY

j_gene: TRBJ2-7
len: 9
v_gene: TRBV6-1
CDR3aa: ASRDIYEQY

j_gene: TRBJ2-7
len: 13
v_gene: TRBV19
CDR3aa: ASSLTGTGAYEQY

j_gene: TRBJ1-4
len: 12
v_gene: TRBV5-1
CDR3aa: ASAPGQGEEKLF

j_gene: TRBJ2-7
len: 13
v_gene: TRBV10-3
CDR3aa: AISTPPGQAYEQY

j_gene: TRBJ2-1
len: 13
v_gene: TRBV19
CDR3aa: ASSRGLAGDSEQF